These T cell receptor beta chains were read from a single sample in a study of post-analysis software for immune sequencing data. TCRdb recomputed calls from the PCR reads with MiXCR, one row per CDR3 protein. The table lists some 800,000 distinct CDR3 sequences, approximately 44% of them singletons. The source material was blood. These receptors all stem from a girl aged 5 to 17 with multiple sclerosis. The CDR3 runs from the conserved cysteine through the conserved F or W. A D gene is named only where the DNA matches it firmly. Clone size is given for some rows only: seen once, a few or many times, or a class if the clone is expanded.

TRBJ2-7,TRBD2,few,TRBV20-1,TGCAGTGCGCCACTAGCGGGAGGGCCTGACCCCTCCTACGAGCAGTACTTC,CSAPLAGGPDPSYEQYF
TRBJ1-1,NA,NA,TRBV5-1,TGCGCCAGCAGCTTGGTAGGCAGTCAGAACACTGAAGCTTTCTTT,CASSLVGSQNTEAFF
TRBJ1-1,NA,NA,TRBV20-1,TGCAGTGCTCCCGCGGGACACACCTTTCGAGAAGCTTTCTTT,CSAPAGHTFREAFF
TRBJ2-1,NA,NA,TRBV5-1,TGCGCCAGCAGCTCTATACCGGACCTCAGGGGCGATGAGCAGTTCTTC,CASSSIPDLRGDEQFF
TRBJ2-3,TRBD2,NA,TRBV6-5,TGTGCCAGCAGCAAGACTAGCAATCAGCCCCAGTATTTT,CASSKTSNQPQYF
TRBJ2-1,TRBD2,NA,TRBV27,TGTGCCAGCAGTTTAACTAGCGGGAGCTATGAGCAGTTCTTC,CASSLTSGSYEQFF
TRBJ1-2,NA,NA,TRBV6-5,TGTGCCAGCAGCCCACAGGGTTGGGATGGCTACACCTTC,CASSPQGWDGYTF
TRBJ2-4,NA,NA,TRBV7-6,TGTGCCAGCAGCTTAGGCCGAAGGAATAGGGACATTCAGTACTTC,CASSLGRRNRDIQYF
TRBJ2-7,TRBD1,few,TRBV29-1,TGCAGCGTCCCGGGACAGGGCTACGAGCAGTACTTC,CSVPGQGYEQYF
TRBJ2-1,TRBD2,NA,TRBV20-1,TGCAGTACCTGGGCGGGAGGGCGTGGATCTGGGCAGTTCTTC,CSTWAGGRGSGQFF
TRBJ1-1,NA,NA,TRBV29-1,TGCAGCGTTGAAGTTGGCGGCACTGAAGCTTTCTTT,CSVEVGGTEAFF
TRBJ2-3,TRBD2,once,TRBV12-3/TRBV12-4,TGTGCCGGCAGCTGGGGCGGGAGCTCCACAGATACGCAGTATTTT,CAGSWGGSSTDTQYF
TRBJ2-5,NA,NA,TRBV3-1,TGTGCCAGCAGCCAAGTGGGAAGCATCGGGGGACATCAAGAGACCCAGTACTTC,CASSQVGSIGGHQETQYF
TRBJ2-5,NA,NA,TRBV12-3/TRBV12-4,TGTGCCAGCAGTTTCTGGGAGACCCAAGAGACCCAGTACTTC,CASSFWETQETQYF
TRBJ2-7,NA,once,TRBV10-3,TGTGCCATCAGTCCGGACAGATACAATGAGCAGTACTTC,CAISPDRYNEQYF
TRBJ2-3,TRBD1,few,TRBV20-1,TGCAGTGCTAGTCGACCAGAGGGGGCGTTTAGCACAGATACGCAGTATTTT,CSASRPEGAFSTDTQYF
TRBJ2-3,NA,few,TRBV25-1,TGTGCCAGCAGTGAATATACGGTTAGCACAGATACGCAGTATTTT,CASSEYTVSTDTQYF
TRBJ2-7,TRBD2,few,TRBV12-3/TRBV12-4,TGTGCCAGCAGACCCGGGGGGTTCGGCTCCTACGAGCAGTACTTC,CASRPGGFGSYEQYF
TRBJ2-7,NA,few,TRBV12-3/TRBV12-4,TGTGCCAGCAGTTTACTGGGGATGGTCGACGGGCAGGGCGAGCAGTACTTC,CASSLLGMVDGQGEQYF
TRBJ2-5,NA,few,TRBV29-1,TGCAGCGTTCATGGGGGAACCCGACAGCAAGAGACCCAGTACTTC,CSVHGGTRQQETQYF
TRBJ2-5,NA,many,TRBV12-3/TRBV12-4,TGTGCCAGCACCCTGGGGGCCCAAGAGACCCAGTACTTC,CASTLGAQETQYF
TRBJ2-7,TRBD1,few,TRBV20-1,TGCAGTGCTAGGTCGGACAGGGGGGTAAACGAGCAGTACTTC,CSARSDRGVNEQYF
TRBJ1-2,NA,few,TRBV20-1,TGCAGTGCTAGAGATGGACTCAGGACCCGTGGCTACACCTTC,CSARDGLRTRGYTF
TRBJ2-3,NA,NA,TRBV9,TGTGCCAGCAGCGGAATACCATCATACACAGATACGCAGTATTTT,CASSGIPSYTDTQYF
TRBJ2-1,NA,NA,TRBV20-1,TGCAGCGCCGGAGGGGGCGAAGGCTACAATGAGCAGTTCTTC,CSAGGGEGYNEQFF
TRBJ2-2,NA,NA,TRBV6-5,TGTGCCAGCAGTTACTTTGGGTCACAGGCGTACACCGGGGAGCTGTTTTTT,CASSYFGSQAYTGELFF
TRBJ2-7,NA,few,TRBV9,TGTGCCAGCAGCCCTCAAGCGGTCTCCTACGAGCAGTACTTC,CASSPQAVSYEQYF
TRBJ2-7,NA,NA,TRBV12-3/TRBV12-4,TGTGCCAGCAGCTTCAGCGGCCTACGGGGTTCGGGCGAGCAGTACTTC,CASSFSGLRGSGEQYF
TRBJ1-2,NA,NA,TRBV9,TGTGCCAGCAGCCCCCACGGGGATAACTATGGCTACACCTTC,CASSPHGDNYGYTF
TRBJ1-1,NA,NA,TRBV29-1,TGCAGCGTTGAAGATAGTTGGGGGTTTGGACGGGCGGCCACTGAAGCTTTCTTT,CSVEDSWGFGRAATEAFF
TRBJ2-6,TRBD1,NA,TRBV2,TGTGCCAGCAGTGAGGCCTGGACAGGGAGACCTGGGGCCAACGTCCTGACTTTC,CASSEAWTGRPGANVLTF
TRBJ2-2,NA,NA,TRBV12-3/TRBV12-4,TGTGCCAGCAGTTTAGTGGGGGCTCGAGGCACCGGGGAGCTGTTTTTT,CASSLVGARGTGELFF
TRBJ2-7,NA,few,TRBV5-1,TGCGCCAGCAGCCCAGACCGGCCAAATAGCGGACCGGGAAACGAGCAGTACTTC,CASSPDRPNSGPGNEQYF
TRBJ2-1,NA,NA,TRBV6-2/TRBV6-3,TGTGCCTGCAGTTACCGAAGGGATGAGCAGTTCTTC,CACSYRRDEQFF
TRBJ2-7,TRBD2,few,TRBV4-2,TGTGCCAGCAGCCACGGACTAGCGGGTTCAGCCTACGAGCAGTACTTC,CASSHGLAGSAYEQYF
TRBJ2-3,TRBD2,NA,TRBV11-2,TGTGCCAGCAGCATTAGCGGGCCCACAGATACGCAGTATTTT,CASSISGPTDTQYF
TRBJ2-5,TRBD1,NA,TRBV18,TGTGCCAGCTCACTAGAAGCTCCGGGACAGGGGAGAGAGACCCAGTACTTC,CASSLEAPGQGRETQYF
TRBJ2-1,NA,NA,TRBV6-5,TGTGCCAGCAGGGTGTTTACGGGGGAGCAGTTCTTC,CASRVFTGEQFF
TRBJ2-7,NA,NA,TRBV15,TGTGCCACCAGCAGTCACGACCGATCCTACGAGCAGTACTTC,CATSSHDRSYEQYF
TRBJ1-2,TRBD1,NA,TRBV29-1,TGCAGCTTATGGACAGGGGGCTATGGCTACACCTTC,CSLWTGGYGYTF
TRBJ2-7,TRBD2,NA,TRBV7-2,TGTGCCAGCAGCTTAGTGGGTCGACTAGCGCGAACCTACGAGCAGTACTTC,CASSLVGRLARTYEQYF
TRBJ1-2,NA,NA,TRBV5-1,TGCGCCAGCAGCTTGGACCCCAGGGAATATGGCTACACCTTC,CASSLDPREYGYTF
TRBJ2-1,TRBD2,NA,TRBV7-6,TGTGCCAGCAGCTTAGTGGGTTGGACTAGCGGGAGGGCCGGGAATTACAATGAGCAGTTCTTC,CASSLVGWTSGRAGNYNEQFF
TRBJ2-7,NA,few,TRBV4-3,TGCGCCAGCAGCCAAGACTTGAGGGGCCACGAGCAGTACTTC,CASSQDLRGHEQYF
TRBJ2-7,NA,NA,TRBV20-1,TGCAGTGCTAGAGCCGATCTAGCCGCGGGTTCGTACGAGCAGTACTTC,CSARADLAAGSYEQYF
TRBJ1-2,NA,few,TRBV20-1,TGCAGTGCAAAGTCACACAGGTGGAATGGCTACACCTTC,CSAKSHRWNGYTF
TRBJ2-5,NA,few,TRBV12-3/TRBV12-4,TGTGCCAGCAGGTACCAAGAGACCCAGTACTTC,CASRYQETQYF
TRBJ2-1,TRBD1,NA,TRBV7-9,TGTGCCAGCAGCCCGGGACAGGACCATGAGCAGTTCTTC,CASSPGQDHEQFF
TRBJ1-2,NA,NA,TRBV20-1,TGCAGTGCTAGAGAGCCGGTTGGGCTGGACTATGGCCACACCTTC,CSAREPVGLDYGHTF
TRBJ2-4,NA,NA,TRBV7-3,TGTGCCAACAACAGGAGGGAGGCCAAAAACATTCAGTACTTC,CANNRREAKNIQYF
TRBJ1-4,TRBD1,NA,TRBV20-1,TGCAGTGCACTGGGACAGACCAAGGCAACTAATGAAAAACTGTTTTTT,CSALGQTKATNEKLFF
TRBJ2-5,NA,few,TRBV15,TGTGCCACCAGCAGAGATCCCCGAGGATTGGAGACCCAGTACTTC,CATSRDPRGLETQYF
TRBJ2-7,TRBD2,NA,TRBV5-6,TGTGCCAGCAGCACACCGGGACTAGCAACCTACGAGCAGTACTTC,CASSTPGLATYEQYF
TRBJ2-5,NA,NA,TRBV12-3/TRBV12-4,TGTGCCAGCAGTTTATCGGTAGGGAGTAATGAGCAGTACTTC,CASSLSVGSNEQYF
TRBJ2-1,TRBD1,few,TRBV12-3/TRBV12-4,TGTGCCAGCAGGCCCGGTGGACTCCGGGACAGGGCCATCAATGAGCAGTTCTTC,CASRPGGLRDRAINEQFF
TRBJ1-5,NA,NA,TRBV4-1,TGCGCCAGCAGCCCCCTATATCCCCAGGGGAATCAGCCCCGGCATTTT,CASSPLYPQGNQPRHF
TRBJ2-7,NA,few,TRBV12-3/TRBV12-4,TGTGCCAGCAGTTTTCGTAGGGCGAGCTCCTACGAGCAGTACTTC,CASSFRRASSYEQYF
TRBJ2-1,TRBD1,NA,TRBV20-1,TGCAGTGCTAGACTCCTGGGACAGGGGTTGAACAATGAGCAGTTCTTC,CSARLLGQGLNNEQFF
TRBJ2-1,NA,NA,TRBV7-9,TGTGCCAGCAGCTTAGGGGGTCAAATCAATGAGCAGTTCTTC,CASSLGGQINEQFF